The clone carrying this TCR beta chain has a count of ten or more. The V gene lost 0 bases and the J gene lost 5 bases, with 9 bases spanning the gap. The CDR3 contains 14 residues. CDR1 is SGHNT and CDR2 is YYREEE in the germline V gene (reference sequence). The entry originates in a study of CD8+CD57+ T cells in acquired aplastic anemia. Background on the study: Isolated CD4+ and CD8+ cells, once sorted, yielded DNA averaging approximately 3 ug.

The authors sequenced patients whose flow cytometry had shown CD8+CD57+ cell expansion. Severe acquired aplastic anemia was the diagnosis recorded for all patients. Prior therapy had not been administered to any patient at the time of blood sampling. The template for TCR beta VDJ and CDR3 sequence profiling was genomic DNA. TCRdb re-analysed the reads in MiXCR, keeping a single row per CDR3 protein. The table lists fewer than 200,000 distinct CDR3 sequences, more than 45% of them singletons. The sequencing sample was made of sorted CD4+, CD8+, or CD8+CD57+ T cells (not recorded which) from PBMCs. This chain joins TRBV5-4 and TRBJ2-1, with a possible D match to TRBD2 (6 bases). The sequence derives from a human donor with aplastic anemia. The CDR3 is CASSLASGDNEQFF. CDR3 sequence (DNA): TGTGCCAGCAGCTTGGCCTCGGGGGACAATGAGCAGTTCTTC.